The present T cell receptor (beta chain) was sequenced within a study of CD8 T cells in ankylosing spondylitis. Many counts were recorded for this clonotype. Its antigen is still unknown. Study conclusions and caveats: Blood from ankylosing spondylitis patients appeared to carry a characteristic eight-variant TCR beta motif. Disease-linked clones had a CD8+ phenotype and relatively low frequency in peripheral blood.

The ends lost 6 bases at V and 5 bases at J; junction bases unmatched: 8. CDR3 size: 14 residues. A quantitative 5'-RACE method, one with molecular barcodes, was used to make TCR beta libraries. TCRdb processed the 5' RACE reads anew with MiXCR; each CDR3 protein has one entry. The table has approximately 520,000 distinct CDR3 sequences, approximately 5.3% seen once; the top ten hold approximately 4%. The genes are TRBV12-3 or TRBV12-4 and TRBJ1-1, with 8 nucleotides matching TRBD1. The specimen sequenced was blood, either unsorted or a sorted T cell fraction (not recorded which). The receptor's source is a male donor with ankylosing spondylitis. The CDR3 DNA is TGTGCCAGCAGACTACAGGGGGAGTTGACTGAAGCTTTCTTT. Amino acids: CASRLQGELTEAFF.